This T cell receptor (beta chain) was sequenced during a study of human T cells and chemical hapten exposure. The overall study: Diphenylcyclopropenone was administered weekly to the scalp of patients throughout the roughly 23-week study. The cohort included alopecia areata under or over 50% scalp, totalis and universalis. The study, taken as a whole, reports: High-frequency TCRs, those above 1 in 1000, stayed the same after DPC sensitization.

The sample's time point: patch test 1, 2 weeks after DPC sensitization. This sample's treatment: therapeutic diphenylcyclopropenone sensitization with weekly scalp DPC. The starting material, unfractionated whole blood, was used for total RNA extraction. Trimming removed 5 bases from V and 2 bases from J, with 12 bases in between. Germline CDR1 KGHSH, CDR2 LQKENI. The CDR3 has 14 amino acids. In the authors' workflow: A typical sample had 93,000 or so TCRs, with about 23,224 to 690,600 overall. TCRdb redid the calling of the RACE reads with MiXCR, one entry per CDR3 protein. The V and J calls here are based on TCRdb, not the publication. The sample has tens of thousands of distinct CDR3 sequences; approximately 11% are singletons. This clonotype appeared a few times. Its antigen remains unknown.

This chain uses TRBV18 with TRBJ1-2; D might be TRBD1 (6 bases). This TCR came from a middle-aged woman with alopecia areata. Some clones in this sample may be carry-over from other donors' samples. Sequenced here: whole blood, sampled in connection with sensitization to the hapten diphenylcyclopropenone (DPC). In nucleotides, the CDR3 is TGTGCCAGCTCAGGGGGACATCCCAACTATGGCTACACCTTC. This encodes CASSGGHPNYGYTF.